These 15 T cell receptor beta chains were sequenced from one sample in a study of T-cell memory formation after mild COVID-19. TCRdb reprocessed the 5' RACE reads via MiXCR and lists one record per CDR3 protein. The sample carries about 110,000 distinct CDR3 sequences, 13% to 15% recorded once. What was sequenced was PBMCs or a T cell subset sorted from them (not recorded which). The receptors shown here come from a man younger than 35 who had mild COVID-19 (a few samples of this study predate the infection). Cell type and time point are not known.

This chain links TRBV5-1 with TRBJ2-3; 9 nucleotides match TRBD2. The CDR3 consists of 16 residues. CDR1 SGHRS and CDR2 YFSETQ come from the germline V gene. V shed 4 bases, J shed 4 bases, and the junction held 10 bases outside the gene matches. CDR3 bases: TGCGCCAGCAGCCCACGGAGCGGGGGGTTTGCAGATACGCAGTATTTT. Translated: CASSPRSGGFADTQYF.

The rearrangement links TRBV10-3 to TRBJ1-1; the D is unclear. The CDR3 covers 13 residues. Germline V lookup: CDR1 ENHRY, CDR2 SYGVKD. V shed 2 bases and J shed 9 bases, with 13 bases lying between them. CDR3 DNA: TGTGCCATCAGTGAGGGTGTGTCACCACAAGCTTTCTTT. Translation gives CAISEGVSPQAFF.

V is TRBV14 and J is TRBJ2-1; D assignment may be TRBD1 or TRBD2 (7 bases each). This CDR3 is 16 amino acids long. CDR1 and CDR2 (germline): SGHDN, FVKESK. The V end was cut by 3 bases, the J end by 1 base, with 13 bases between. The CDR3 DNA sequence: TGTGCCAGCAGCCAGGCCAGGGGGGGTTCCTACAATGAGCAGTTCTTC. Its protein is CASSQARGGSYNEQFF.

This chain uses TRBV19 with TRBJ2-1; D remains unclear. Trimming shortened V by 1 base and J by 6 bases, and 7 bases separated the two germline ends. Germline assignment: CDR1 LNHDA and CDR2 SQIVND (reference sequence). This CDR3 is built from 13 residues. In DNA form, the CDR3 reads TGTGCCAGTAGTATAGGTCTCCTCAATGAGCAGTTCTTC. Translation gives CASSIGLLNEQFF. Full variable domain (missing parts from reference TRBV19 and TRBJ2-1): DGGITQSPKYLFRKEGQNVTLSCEQNLNHDAMYWYRQDPGQGLRLIYYSQIVNDFQKGDIAEGYSVSREKKESFPLTVTSAQKNPTAFYLCASSIGLLNEQFFGPGTRLTVL.

The table lists this clonotype with a few counts. The chain has TRBV7-9 and TRBJ2-7; tentatively, D is TRBD2 (6 bases). Germline CDR1 is SEHNR and CDR2 is FQNEAQ (reference sequence). CDR3 length: 13 amino acids. The ends were cut back, 2 bases at V and 1 base at J, with 6 bases in the middle. The CDR3 bases are TGTGCCAGCAGCTTACGGGGGTCCTACGAGCAGTACGTC. Translated, it gives CASSLRGSYEQYV.

V usage is TRBV4-1 and J usage is TRBJ2-2; perhaps TRBD2 as D (5 bases). With 1 base removed from V and 5 bases from J, the gap between germline ends came to 11 bases. The CDR3 covers 15 residues. Germline CDR1 is MGHRA and CDR2 is YSYEKL. The CDR3 coding sequence is TGCGCCAGCAGCCAAGTCGAGGGTTTTACCGGGGAGCTGTTTTTT. Its translation: CASSQVEGFTGELFF.

This chain links TRBV7-3 with TRBJ2-7, with 11 bases that match TRBD1. Germline CDR1 reads SGHTA; CDR2 reads FQGTGA. The CDR3 spans 15 residues. V shed 1 base and J 6 bases; nucleotides not matched to a gene: 5. CDR3 sequence (DNA): TGTGCCAGCAGCTTAAATCCGGGACAGGGGGGCGAGCAGTACTTC. This gives the protein CASSLNPGQGGEQYF.

This clonotype was observed a handful of times. CDR3 residues: CASTWMAGGPNTGELFF. The CDR3 bases are TGTGCCAGCACCTGGATGGCGGGGGGGCCGAACACCGGGGAGCTGTTTTTT. The chain employs TRBV27 and TRBJ2-2; 9 bases line up with TRBD2. Trimming at V came to 7 bases and at J to 0 bases, leaving 9 bases not matched to a gene. CDR1 and CDR2 (germline): MNHEY, SMNVEV (reference sequence). The CDR3 spans 17 residues.

This clonotype was observed a single time. Here the CDR3 DNA reads TGCAGCGTTAACGGACTAGCGGAGATCAATGAGCAGTTCTTC. Its translation is CSVNGLAEINEQFF. The chain combines TRBV29-1 with TRBJ2-1, with 10 bases fitting TRBD2. Unmatched junction bases numbered 7, after V lost 5 bases and J lost 6 bases. Looked up from germline, CDR1 is SQVTM and CDR2 is ANQGSEA. This CDR3 region has 14 residues.

This chain uses TRBV7-9 with TRBJ2-3; a weak D match, TRBD1 (7 bases). This CDR3 is built from 16 residues. In germline, CDR1 is SEHNR, CDR2 FQNEAQ (reference sequence). V lost 4 bases and J lost 3, with 17 bases in between. This CDR3 is CASSSTQGRLTDTQYF. CDR3 DNA: TGTGCCAGCAGCTCAACACAGGGGAGGTTAACAGATACGCAGTATTTT.

This clonotype came up once. V gene TRBV7-9 combines with J gene TRBJ2-7, with D unclear. Deletions cut 7 bases from V and 2 bases from J, with 15 bases between. The germline V gene encodes CDR1 SEHNR and CDR2 FQNEAQ (reference sequence). The length of the CDR3 is 14 residues. CDR3 loop: CASTKLVVAYEQYF. Written as DNA, the CDR3 is TGTGCCAGCACCAAACTTGTCGTCGCCTACGAGCAGTACTTC.

The chain couples TRBV5-5 to TRBJ2-1; 9 nucleotides align to TRBD1. Germline loops: CDR1 SGHKS, CDR2 YYEKEE (reference sequence). J lost 7 bases, V lost 5 bases, and 4 bases had no gene match. CDR3 length equals 13 residues. CDR3 in DNA: TGTGCCAGCAGTTCGGGACAGGGAAATGAGCAGTTCTTC. Translation gives CASSSGQGNEQFF.

This clonotype was detected only a few times. The chain uses TRBV25-1 and TRBJ1-1; TRBD1 matches at 8 bases. The J segment lost 1 base and the V segment lost 6 bases, leaving 7 bases of the junction unmatched. Germline V gives CDR1 MGHDK, CDR2 SYGVNS. This CDR3 region has 15 residues. In DNA, the CDR3 is TGTGCCAGCAGAAACCCCGGGACAGGGAACACTGAAGCTTTCTTT. This gives the protein CASRNPGTGNTEAFF.

The V and J genes are TRBV2 and TRBJ1-2; D gene ambiguous. The germline V gene has CDR1 SNHLY and CDR2 FYNNEI. Trimming cost V 8 bases and J 4 bases, with 11 bases left between them. This CDR3 contains 12 residues. CDR3 coding DNA: TGTGCCAGCCGCCGGGTCCTCTATGGCTACACCTTC. Translation gives CASRRVLYGYTF. The full variable domain, rest sourced from reference TRBV2 and TRBJ1-2, is EPEVTQTPSHQVTQMGQEVILRCVPISNHLYFYWYRQILGQKVEFLVSFYNNEISEKSEIFDDQFSVERPDGSNFTLKIRSTKLEDSAMYFCASRRVLYGYTFGSGTRLTVV.

The chain joins TRBV4-1 to TRBJ2-7; 11 positions match TRBD1. With V trimmed by 2 bases and J by 6 bases, 9 bases remained unmatched. Germline values: CDR1 MGHRA, CDR2 YSYEKL. This CDR3 has 16 residues. CDR3 sequence (DNA): TGCGCCAGCAGCCAAACGGGGACAGGGGGTATGGGCGAGCAGTACTTC. This sequence encodes CASSQTGTGGMGEQYF.